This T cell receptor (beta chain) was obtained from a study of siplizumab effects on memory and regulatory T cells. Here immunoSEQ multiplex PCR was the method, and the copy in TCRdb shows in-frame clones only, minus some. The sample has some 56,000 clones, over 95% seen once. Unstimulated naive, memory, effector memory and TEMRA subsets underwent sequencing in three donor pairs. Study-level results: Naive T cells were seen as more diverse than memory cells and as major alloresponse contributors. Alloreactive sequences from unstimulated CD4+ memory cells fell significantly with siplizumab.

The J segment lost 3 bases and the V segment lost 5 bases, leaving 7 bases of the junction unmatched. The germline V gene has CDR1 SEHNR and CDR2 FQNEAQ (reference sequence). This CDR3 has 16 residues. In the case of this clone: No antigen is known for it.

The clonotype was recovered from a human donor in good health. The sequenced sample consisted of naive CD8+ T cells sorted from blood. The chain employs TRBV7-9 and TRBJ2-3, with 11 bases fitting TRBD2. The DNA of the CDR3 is TGTGCCAGCAGCACTGGACTAGCGGGTAAAACAGATACGCAGTATTTT. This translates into CASSTGLAGKTDTQYF.